This T cell receptor (beta chain) was sequenced for a study of blood T cell repertoires in COVID-19. Study context: Spain, Italy and the United States supplied samples that represented acute and convalescent COVID-19. From T cells, B-cell-depleted T cells, or PBMCs came the material, which was cDNA or gDNA.

CDR3 size: 14 residues. Germline lookup yields CDR1 SGHRS and CDR2 YFSETQ. Trimming removed 4 bases from V and 6 bases from J; junction bases left unmatched: 7. Original data processing: Nucleated cell counts were estimated from reference gene primer amplification. TCRdb's table, derived via immunoSEQ multiplex PCR, lists solely in-frame clones and lacks some. V and J calls and clone size are given by that table; D and trimming were obtained from the DNA. The repertoire holds about 180,000 clones, with 80% to 85% as singletons. This TCR came from a man aged 18 to 29 with active or convalescent COVID-19. V and J are TRBV5-1 and TRBJ2-3; TRBD2 agrees at 8 bases. The sequencing input was peripheral blood. The DNA of the CDR3 is TGCGCCAGCAGCCCAGGACTAGCAGGGGATACGCAGTATTTT. Protein product: CASSPGLAGDTQYF.